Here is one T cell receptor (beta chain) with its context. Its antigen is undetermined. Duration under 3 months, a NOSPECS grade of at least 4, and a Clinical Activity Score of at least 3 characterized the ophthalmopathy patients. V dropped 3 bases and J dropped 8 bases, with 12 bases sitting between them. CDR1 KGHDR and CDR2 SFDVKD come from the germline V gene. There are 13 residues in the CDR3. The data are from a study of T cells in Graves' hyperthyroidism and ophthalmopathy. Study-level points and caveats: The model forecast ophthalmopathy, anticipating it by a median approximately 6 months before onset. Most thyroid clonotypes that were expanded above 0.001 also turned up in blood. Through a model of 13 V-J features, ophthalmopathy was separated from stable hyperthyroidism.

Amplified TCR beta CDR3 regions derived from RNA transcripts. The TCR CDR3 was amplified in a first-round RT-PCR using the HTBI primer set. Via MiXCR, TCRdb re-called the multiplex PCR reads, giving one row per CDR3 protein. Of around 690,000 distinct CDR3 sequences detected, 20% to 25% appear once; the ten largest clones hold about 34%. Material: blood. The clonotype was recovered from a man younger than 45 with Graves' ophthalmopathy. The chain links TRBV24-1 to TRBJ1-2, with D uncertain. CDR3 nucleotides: TGTGCCACCAGTGATCGAGGTCGATTCGGCTACACCTTC. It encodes CATSDRGRFGYTF.